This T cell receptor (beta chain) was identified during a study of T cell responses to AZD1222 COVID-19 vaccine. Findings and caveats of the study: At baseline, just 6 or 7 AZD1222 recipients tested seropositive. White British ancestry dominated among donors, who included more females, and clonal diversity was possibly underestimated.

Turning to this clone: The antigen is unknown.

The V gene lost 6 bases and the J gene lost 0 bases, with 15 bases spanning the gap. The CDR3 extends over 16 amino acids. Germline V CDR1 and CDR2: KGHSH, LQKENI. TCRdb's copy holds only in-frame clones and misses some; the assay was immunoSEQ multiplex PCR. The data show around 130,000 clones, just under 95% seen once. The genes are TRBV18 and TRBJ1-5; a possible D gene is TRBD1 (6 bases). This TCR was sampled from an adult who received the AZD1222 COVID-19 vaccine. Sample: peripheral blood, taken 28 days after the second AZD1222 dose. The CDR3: CASSSGTPYSNQPQHF. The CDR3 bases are TGTGCCAGCTCCTCCGGGACACCTTATAGCAATCAGCCCCAGCATTTT.